A single sample gave rise to the 10 T cell receptor beta chains below, sequenced in a study of blood T cell repertoires in COVID-19. The table came from immunoSEQ multiplex PCR; TCRdb's copy has only in-frame clones and leaves some out. Of 150,000 to 200,000 clones listed, about four fifths are singletons. The specimen was peripheral blood. The receptors here all came from a woman aged 80 or older with COVID-19, enrolled during active disease.

The CDR3 bases are TGTGCCAGCAGCCCAGGGGCGTCGGTAGAGACCCAGTACTTC. Protein: CASSPGASVETQYF. The rearrangement links TRBV7-3 to TRBJ2-5, with D possibly TRBD1 on 6 matching bases. The CDR3 loop spans 14 amino acids. Germline V gene lookup returns CDR1 SGHTA and CDR2 FQGTGA. The germline V and J ends were trimmed by 5 bases and 4 bases, with 14 bases remaining between them.

The chain carries TRBV11-3 and TRBJ2-7; 7 bases align to TRBD2. The CDR3 has 16 residues. The germline gives CDR1 SGHNT, CDR2 YENEEA. The J segment lost 1 base and the V segment lost 5 bases, leaving 11 bases of the junction unmatched. The CDR3 sequence is CASSPWGGVRSYEQYF. Here the CDR3 DNA reads TGTGCCAGCAGCCCCTGGGGAGGGGTGAGGTCCTACGAGCAGTACTTC.

V is TRBV7-9 and J is TRBJ2-5, with 8 bases identical to TRBD2. CDR3 size: 18 residues. Germline CDR1 SEHNR, CDR2 FQNEAQ (reference sequence). V dropped 2 bases and J dropped 4; count of bases not matched to a gene: 15. The CDR3 DNA reads as TGTGCCAGCAGCTTAAAGGCGGGTAGCGGGGATACCCGAGAGACCCAGTACTTC. As protein: CASSLKAGSGDTRETQYF.

The rearrangement uses TRBV27 and TRBJ2-3, with D maybe TRBD1 (6 bases). The V gene's germline CDR1 is MNHEY and CDR2 SMNVEV (reference sequence). The CDR3 runs to 15 residues. Trimming shortened V by 8 bases and J by 2 bases, and 17 bases separated the two germline ends. CDR3 bases: TGTGCCAGCGCACCGGGACAATGGACCACAGATACGCAGTATTTT. Protein sequence: CASAPGQWTTDTQYF.

The CDR3 here is CASSDQGNTIYF. CDR3 bases: TGTGCCAGCAGTGACCAGGGAAACACCATATATTTT. The V call is TRBV6-1, the J call TRBJ1-3; D remains ambiguous. V was cut by 3 bases and J by 4 bases, with 4 bases left in between. Germline loops: CDR1 MNHNS, CDR2 SASEGT. This CDR3 region has 12 residues.

The chain carries TRBV4-1 and TRBJ2-1; TRBD2 is a possible D gene (5 bases). This CDR3 contains 15 residues. Trimming left V 4 bases short and J 5 bases short, with 15 bases between. The germline gives CDR1 MGHRA, CDR2 YSYEKL. The CDR3 here is CASSRRRQDDNEQFF. In DNA form, the CDR3 reads TGCGCCAGCAGCCGGAGGCGGCAGGACGACAATGAGCAGTTCTTC.

The chain carries TRBV10-3 and TRBJ1-6, with D unclear. The germline V gene has CDR1 ENHRY and CDR2 SYGVKD. This CDR3 has 16 residues. V lost 3 bases, J lost 6 bases, and 15 bases lay in between. The CDR3 sequence: CAISELGATLNSPLHF. Here the CDR3 DNA reads TGTGCCATCAGTGAACTAGGCGCTACCCTTAATTCACCCCTCCACTTT.

The chain is built from TRBV14 and TRBJ1-2, with TRBD1 as a possible D gene (6 bases). CDR1 and CDR2 (germline): SGHDN, FVKESK. This CDR3 is 15 amino acids long. V lost 4 bases and J lost 8, with 20 bases in between. Written as DNA, the CDR3 is TGTGCCAGCAGCCCCTCCAGGGGCCGTCTATGGGGCTACACCTTC. It yields the protein CASSPSRGRLWGYTF.

This clone was counted only a few times. V and J are TRBV6-5 and TRBJ1-2, with D unresolved. The V gene lost 7 bases and the J gene lost 3 bases, with 12 bases spanning the gap. CDR3 length equals 13 residues. Germline assignment: CDR1 MNHEY and CDR2 SVGAGI. Written as DNA, the CDR3 is TGTGCCAGCACCGGGGAGTGGGACTATGGCTACACCTTC. This translates into CASTGEWDYGYTF.

The rearrangement uses TRBV25-1 and TRBJ2-3, with D unresolved. The V gene's germline CDR1 is MGHDK and CDR2 SYGVNS. V lost 5 bases, J lost 3 bases, and 6 bases lay in between. The CDR3 runs to 12 residues. For the CDR3, the DNA is TGTGCCAGCAGTACAGAGACAGATACGCAGTATTTT. It encodes CASSTETDTQYF.